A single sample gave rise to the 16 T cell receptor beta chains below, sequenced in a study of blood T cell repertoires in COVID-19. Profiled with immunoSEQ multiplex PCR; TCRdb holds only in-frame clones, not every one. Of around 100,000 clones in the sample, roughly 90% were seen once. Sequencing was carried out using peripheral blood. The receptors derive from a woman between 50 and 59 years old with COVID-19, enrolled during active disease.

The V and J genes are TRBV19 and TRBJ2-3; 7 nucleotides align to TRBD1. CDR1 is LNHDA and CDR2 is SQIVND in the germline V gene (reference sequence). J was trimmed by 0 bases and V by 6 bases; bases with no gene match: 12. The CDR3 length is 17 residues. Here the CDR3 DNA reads TGTGCCAGTAGCTTCCGGGACAGTCTCTCTAGCACAGATACGCAGTATTTT. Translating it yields CASSFRDSLSSTDTQYF.

The CDR3 nucleotides read TGCGCCAGCAGTGAGTTGGAGGGGACCTACGAGCAGTACTTC. Encoded protein: CASSELEGTYEQYF. This rearrangement joins TRBV10-2 to TRBJ2-7; D might be TRBD2 (6 bases). V was shortened by 1 base and J by 2 bases, with 9 bases between the two germline ends. CDR1 is WSHSY, CDR2 SAAADI, per germline. The CDR3 is 14 amino acids.

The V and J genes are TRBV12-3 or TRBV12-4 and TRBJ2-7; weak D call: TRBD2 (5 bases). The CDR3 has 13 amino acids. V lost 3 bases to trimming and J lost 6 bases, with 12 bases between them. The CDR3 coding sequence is TGTGCCAGCAGTTTTGGGAGTCGGGGCGAGCAGTACTTC. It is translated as CASSFGSRGEQYF.

In DNA, the CDR3 is TGTGCCAGCAGTGAAGGACAGGCGATAGCTTTCTTT. This codes for CASSEGQAIAFF. V usage is TRBV6-1 and J usage is TRBJ1-1; D might be TRBD1 (6 bases). In germline, CDR1 is MNHNS, CDR2 SASEGT. V was cut by 1 base and J by 10 bases, with 10 bases left in between. The CDR3 spans 12 residues.

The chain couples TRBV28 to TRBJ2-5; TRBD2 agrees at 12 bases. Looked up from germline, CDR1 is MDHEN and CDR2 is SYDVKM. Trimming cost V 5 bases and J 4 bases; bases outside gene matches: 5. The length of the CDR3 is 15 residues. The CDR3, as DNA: TGTGCCAGCAGTGTCCCTAGCGGGGGGGGAGAGACCCAGTACTTC. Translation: CASSVPSGGGETQYF.

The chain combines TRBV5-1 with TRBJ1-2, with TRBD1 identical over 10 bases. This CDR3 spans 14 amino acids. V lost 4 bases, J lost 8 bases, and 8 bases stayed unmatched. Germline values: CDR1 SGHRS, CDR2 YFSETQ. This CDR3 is CASSPGTGAGGYTF. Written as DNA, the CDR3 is TGCGCCAGCAGCCCCGGGACAGGGGCGGGAGGCTACACCTTC.

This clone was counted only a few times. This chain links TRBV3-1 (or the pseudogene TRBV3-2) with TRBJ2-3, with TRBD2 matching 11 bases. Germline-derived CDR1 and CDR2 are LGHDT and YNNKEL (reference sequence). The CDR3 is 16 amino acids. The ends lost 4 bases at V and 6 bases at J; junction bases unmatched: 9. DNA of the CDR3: TGTGCCAGCAGCCCCCTAGGAACTAGCGGGGGTGATACGCAGTATTTT. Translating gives CASSPLGTSGGDTQYF.

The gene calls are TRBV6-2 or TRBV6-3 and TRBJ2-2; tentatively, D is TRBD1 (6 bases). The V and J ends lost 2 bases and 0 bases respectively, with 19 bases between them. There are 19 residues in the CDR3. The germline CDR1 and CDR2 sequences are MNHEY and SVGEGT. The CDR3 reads CASSYNLLAGASNTGELFF. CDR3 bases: TGTGCCAGCAGTTACAATTTGCTGGCAGGGGCTTCGAACACCGGGGAGCTGTTTTTT.

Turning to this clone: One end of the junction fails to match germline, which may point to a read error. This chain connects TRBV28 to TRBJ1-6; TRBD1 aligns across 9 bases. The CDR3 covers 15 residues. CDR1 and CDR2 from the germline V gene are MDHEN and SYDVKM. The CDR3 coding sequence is TGTGCCAGCAGTCCTGGACAGGGGTATAACTCACCCCTCCACTTT. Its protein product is CASSPGQGYNSPLHF.

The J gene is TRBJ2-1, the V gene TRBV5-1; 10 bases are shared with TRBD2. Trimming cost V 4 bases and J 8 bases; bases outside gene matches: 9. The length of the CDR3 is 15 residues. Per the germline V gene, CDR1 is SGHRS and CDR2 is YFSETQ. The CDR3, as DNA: TGCGCCAGCAGCCTCGAAGCGGGGGGGAAATATGAGCAGTTCTTC. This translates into CASSLEAGGKYEQFF.

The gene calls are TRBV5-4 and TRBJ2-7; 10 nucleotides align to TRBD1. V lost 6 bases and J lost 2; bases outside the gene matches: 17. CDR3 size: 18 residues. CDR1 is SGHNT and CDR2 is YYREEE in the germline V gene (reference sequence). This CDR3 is CASTPDRVLGQGTYEQYF. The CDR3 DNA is TGTGCCAGCACCCCGGACCGGGTGTTGGGACAGGGGACCTACGAGCAGTACTTC.

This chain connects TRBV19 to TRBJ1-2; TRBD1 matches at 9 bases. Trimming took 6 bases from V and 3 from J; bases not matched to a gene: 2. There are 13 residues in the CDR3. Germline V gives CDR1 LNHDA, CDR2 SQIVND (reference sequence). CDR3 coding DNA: TGTGCCAGTAGGGGACAGGGTGACTATGGCTACACCTTC. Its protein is CASRGQGDYGYTF.

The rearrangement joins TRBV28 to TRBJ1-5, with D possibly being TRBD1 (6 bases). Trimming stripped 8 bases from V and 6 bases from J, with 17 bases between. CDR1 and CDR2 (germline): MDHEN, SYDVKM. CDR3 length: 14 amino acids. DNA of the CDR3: TGTGCCAGCCTTGGGGGGCTAGCGGGTCAGCCCCAGCATTTT. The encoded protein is CASLGGLAGQPQHF. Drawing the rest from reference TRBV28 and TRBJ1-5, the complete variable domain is DVKVTQSSRYLVKRTGEKVFLECVQDMDHENMFWYRQDPGLGLRLIYFSYDVKMKEKGDIPEGYSVSREKKERFSLILESASTNQTSMYLCASLGGLAGQPQHFGDGTRLSIL.

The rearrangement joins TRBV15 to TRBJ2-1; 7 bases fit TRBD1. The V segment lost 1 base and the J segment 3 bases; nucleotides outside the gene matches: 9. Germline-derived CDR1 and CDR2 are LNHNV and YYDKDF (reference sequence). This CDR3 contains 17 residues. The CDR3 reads CATSRGPRDRLYNEQFF. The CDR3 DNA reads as TGTGCCACCAGCAGAGGACCCCGGGACAGACTCTACAATGAGCAGTTCTTC.

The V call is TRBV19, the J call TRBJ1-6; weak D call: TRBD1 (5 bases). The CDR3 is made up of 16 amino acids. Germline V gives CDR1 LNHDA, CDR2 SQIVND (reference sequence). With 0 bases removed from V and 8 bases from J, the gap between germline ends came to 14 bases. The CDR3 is CASSIDPIRGDSPLHF. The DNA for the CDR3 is TGTGCCAGTAGTATAGACCCCATACGGGGGGATTCACCCCTCCACTTT.

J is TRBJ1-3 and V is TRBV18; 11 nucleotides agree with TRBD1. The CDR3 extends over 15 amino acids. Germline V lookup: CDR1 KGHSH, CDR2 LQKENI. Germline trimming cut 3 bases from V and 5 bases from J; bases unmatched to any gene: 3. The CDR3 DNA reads TGTGCCAGCTCACCCGGACAGGGGGCAAGAAACACCATATATTTT. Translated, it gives CASSPGQGARNTIYF.